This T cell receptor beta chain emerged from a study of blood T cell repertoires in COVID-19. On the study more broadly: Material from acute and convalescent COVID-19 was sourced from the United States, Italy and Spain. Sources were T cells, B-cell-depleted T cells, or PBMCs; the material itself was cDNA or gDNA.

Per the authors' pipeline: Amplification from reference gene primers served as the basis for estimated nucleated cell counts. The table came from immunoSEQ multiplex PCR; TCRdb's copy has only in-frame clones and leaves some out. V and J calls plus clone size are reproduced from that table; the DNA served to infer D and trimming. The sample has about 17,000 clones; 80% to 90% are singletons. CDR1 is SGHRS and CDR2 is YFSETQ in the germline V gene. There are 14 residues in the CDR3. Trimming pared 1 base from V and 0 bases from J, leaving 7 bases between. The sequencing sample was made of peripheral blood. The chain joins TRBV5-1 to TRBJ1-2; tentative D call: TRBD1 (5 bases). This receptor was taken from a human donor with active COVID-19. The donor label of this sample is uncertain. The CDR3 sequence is CASSLTTANYGYTF. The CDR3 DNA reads TGCGCCAGCAGCTTGACGACAGCTAACTATGGCTACACCTTC.